Given below is one T cell receptor (beta chain) in context. The specificity of this receptor is unknown. Base-call qualities are not available, and no considerably larger clone is one nucleotide away. Interpreted using the paper, the time point label stands for: baseline before first vaccination. Vaccinee samples were obtained from the UK trials COV001 and COV002, which included a single-blind randomized controlled phase 2/3 trial of AZD1222 (ChAdOx1 nCoV-19) in healthy adults. For TCRbeta chain sequencing, PBMC samples were collected from trial participants at day 0 and at day 28 after the second dose. The data were taken from a study of T cell responses to AZD1222 COVID-19 vaccine (dated by TCRdb to the early 2020s). The study in broad terms: Because spike-specific TCR depth and breadth did not differ between the two schedules, AZD1222 recipients who got a second dose at roughly 4 weeks were pooled with those who got a second dose at roughly 12 weeks. A total of approximately 230 trial participants underwent TCR sequencing, of whom around 200 received two doses of AZD1222 and around 25 received two doses of the MenACWY control vaccine. Trial participants were enrolled into age subgroups of 18-55, 56-69 and 70-plus years, which contained approximately 150, 28 and 58 TCR-sequenced participants, respectively.

Broad study findings and their caveats: Spike-specific TCR breadth and depth rose significantly after two AZD1222 doses compared with day 0 and with MenACWY recipients. No day 14 peak-response samples were available, so repertoires were characterized only after the peak T cell response. Participants were mostly white British and included more females than males, and it was suggested by the authors that clonal diversity may have been underestimated. In the small 56-69-year group, the increase in depth fell short of significance, most likely because of low power. Nearly half of unique spike-specific TCRs reportedly recognized epitopes outside regions mutated in the B.1.351 and B.1.1.7 variants. The vaccine-associated CD4 TCRs covered the entire spike protein, and the dominant responses fell in regions 160-218 and 743-854. Conclusions about previously exposed vaccinees are limited, since just 5 to 7 AZD1222 recipients were seropositive for SARS-CoV-2 at baseline.

For CDR1 and CDR2, the germline V gene (reference sequence) lists SGHNT and YYREEE. Cut back by 4 bases and 3 bases, the V and J ends lie 6 bases apart. Including cysteine and phenylalanine, the CDR3 has 12 amino acids. Only CDR3 DNA is held: 36 bases, read in frame from base 1. The CDR3 regions of human TCRbeta chains were analyzed by immunosequencing. As for how the authors treated the data: TCRs in the repertoires were matched against a reference library of SARS-CoV-2-specific TCRs that had been generated with the MIRA antigen-specificity platform. Breadth was defined as the fraction of unique TCRs that were SARS-CoV-2-associated, and depth was defined as the fraction of total T cells that were SARS-CoV-2-associated. Each spike-specific TCR was assigned to its reactive spike region and to a CD4 or CD8 class using the MIRA data. Log10-transformed breadth and depth values were compared by one-way ANOVA with Sidak's multiple comparisons tests. TCRdb limited this immuneACCESS table to in-frame rearrangements with V and J called. A share of clones is missing; checked studies link under half to unresolved V genes, and the rest is unexplained. V and J calls and clone size come straight from that table; D and trimming were deduced from the DNA. This sample comprises tens of thousands of clones, 60% to 85% of them detected only once. The top ten hold around 7% of the sample.

Sequencing was performed on peripheral blood, taken on day 0 of AZD1222 vaccination. In this chain, TRBV5-4 is recombined with TRBJ2-3; the D gene assignment is ambiguous. This TCR was recovered from an adult in good health. At the DNA level, the sequence is TGTGCCAGCAGCCTCATAACAGATACGCAGTATTTT. It is translated as CASSLITDTQYF.